The table lists the clone carrying this T cell receptor beta chain with a few counts. Antigen: not known. Germline values: CDR1 MNHEY, CDR2 SVGEGT. CDR3 length: 14 amino acids. Trimming took off 0 bases at V and 1 base at J, with 6 bases between the two ends. Via MiXCR, TCRdb re-called the reads, giving one row per CDR3 protein. The sample records some 160,000 distinct CDR3 sequences, under 20% being singletons. This sample is drawn from a study of T cell repertoires in cytomegalovirus infection. Whole-study context: CMV infection plus the matching HLA type was flagged by public TCR beta signatures. Overall study results and limits: Of the TCR beta families, the public ones yielded a cumulative frequency that identified carriers of CMV plus the relevant HLA. Clonotypes of TCR beta that were HLA-C-restricted and CMV-specific dominated the ex vivo response.

The TCR comes from a human donor in good health (CMV status not recorded). Some clones in this sample may be carry-over from other donors' samples. The gene calls are TRBV6-2 or TRBV6-3 and TRBJ1-1; D gene unclear. Sequenced: CD8+ T cells from PBMCs. CDR3 DNA sequence: TGTGCCAGCAGTTACTCGCGAGAGAACACTGAAGCTTTCTTT. Residues: CASSYSRENTEAFF.